The clone carrying this T cell receptor (beta chain) was counted a single time. Its antigen remains unidentified. TCRdb processed the reads anew with MiXCR; each CDR3 protein has one entry. The table shows approximately 730,000 distinct CDR3 sequences, with almost 30% occurring only once. This sample was taken from a study of T cell repertoires in cytomegalovirus infection. There are 17 residues in the CDR3. CDR1 and CDR2 (germline): LGHDT, YNNKEL (reference sequence). Trimming took 0 bases from V and 4 from J; bases not matched to a gene: 7. The sample was cultured CD8+ T cells from PBMCs, taken from culture after CMV antigen stimulation. The J gene is TRBJ1-5, the V gene TRBV3-1; 9 bases are a match to TRBD1. The receptor's source is a human donor in good health (CMV status not recorded). Some clones in this sample may be carry-over from other donors' samples. The CDR3 protein is CASSQDYGQGLNQPQHF. The CDR3 nucleotides read TGTGCCAGCAGCCAAGATTACGGACAGGGGCTTAATCAGCCCCAGCATTTT.